A single sample gave rise to the 5 T cell receptor beta chains below, sequenced in a study of cytomegalovirus exposure and HLA in healthy donors (dated by TCRdb to 2016 to 2017). The protocol used for the library was the immunoSEQ multiplex PCR assay. The multiplex PCR relied on a mix of 60 forward primers for TCR Vbeta segments and 13 reverse primers for TCR Jbeta segments. Sourced from immuneACCESS, this table was stored by TCRdb with only in-frame sequences that have V and J called. A share of the clones is absent; for the studies checked, an unresolved V gene accounts for under half, and the remainder has no known explanation. For this sample the table gives roughly 100,000 clones, of which 60% to 85% were detected only once. Clones ranked in the top ten supply approximately 5.6% of the sample. The sequenced sample was PBMCs. The receptors come from a male donor in good health and CMV-seronegative.

The V call is TRBV19, the J call TRBJ2-2; D perhaps matches TRBD2 (7 bases). Germline V gene data show CDR1 as LNHDA and CDR2 as SQIVND (reference sequence). V was shortened by 3 bases and J by 3 bases, with 20 bases between the two germline ends. There are 18 residues in the CDR3. CDR3 sequence: CASSIGRWGGLDTGELFF. DNA for the CDR3: TGTGCCAGTAGTATCGGTCGATGGGGGGGGCTGGACACCGGGGAGCTGTTTTTT. Variable domain in full (rest from reference TRBV19 and TRBJ2-2): DGGITQSPKYLFRKEGQNVTLSCEQNLNHDAMYWYRQDPGQGLRLIYYSQIVNDFQKGDIAEGYSVSREKKESFPLTVTSAQKNPTAFYLCASSIGRWGGLDTGELFFGEGSRLTVL.

The rearrangement links TRBV5-1 to TRBJ2-2; weak D call: TRBD2 (6 bases). The CDR3 runs to 16 residues. The V end was cut by 1 base, the J end by 1 base, with 11 bases between. Germline loops: CDR1 SGHRS, CDR2 YFSETQ. The CDR3 sequence is CASSLQVGGNTGELFF. CDR3 nucleotides: TGCGCCAGCAGCTTGCAAGTCGGGGGGAACACCGGGGAGCTGTTTTTT.

The chain links TRBV6-1 to TRBJ2-5; a possible D gene is TRBD2 (5 bases). V gave up 11 bases and J gave up 9 bases, with 16 bases separating them. The V gene's germline CDR1 is MNHNS and CDR2 SASEGT. The CDR3 covers 11 residues. The CDR3 is CAEGNERAQYF. The DNA of the CDR3 is TGTGCCGAAGGAAATGAGAGGGCCCAGTACTTC.

This clone was observed a few times. V and J are TRBV2 and TRBJ2-5, with 8 bases identical to TRBD2. The CDR3 loop spans 15 amino acids. J was trimmed by 2 bases and V by 2 bases; bases with no gene match: 4. CDR1 and CDR2 (germline): SNHLY, FYNNEI. CDR3 loop: CASSERTSRQETQYF. CDR3 coding DNA: TGTGCCAGCAGTGAAAGGACTAGCAGACAAGAGACCCAGTACTTC.

This chain uses TRBV7-8 with TRBJ1-2; the match to TRBD1 covers 10 bases. With 3 bases clipped from V and 4 bases from J, the junction kept 2 bases outside the gene matches. The CDR3 has 14 amino acids. Per germline, CDR1 SGHVS and CDR2 FQNEAQ. The CDR3 region has the DNA TGTGCCAGCAGCTTGACAGGGGGCATCTATGGCTACACCTTC. Protein: CASSLTGGIYGYTF. Combining the CDR3 with reference TRBV7-8 and TRBJ1-2 gives the whole variable domain GAGVSQSPRYKVAKRGQDVALRCDPISGHVSLFWYQQALGQGPEFLTYFQNEAQLDKSGLPSDRFFAERPEGSVSTLKIQRTQQEDSAVYLCASSLTGGIYGYTFGSGTRLTVV.